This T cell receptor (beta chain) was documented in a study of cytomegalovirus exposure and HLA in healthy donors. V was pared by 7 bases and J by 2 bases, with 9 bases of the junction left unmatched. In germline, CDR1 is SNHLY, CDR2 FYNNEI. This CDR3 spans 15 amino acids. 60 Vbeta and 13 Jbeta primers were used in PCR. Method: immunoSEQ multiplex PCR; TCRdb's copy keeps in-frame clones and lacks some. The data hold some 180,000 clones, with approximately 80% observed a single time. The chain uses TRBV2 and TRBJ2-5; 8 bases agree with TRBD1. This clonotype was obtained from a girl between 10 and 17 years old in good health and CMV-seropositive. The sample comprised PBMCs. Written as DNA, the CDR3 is TGTGCCAGCATTAATCAGGGGGCTCCGCAAGAGACCCAGTACTTC. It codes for CASINQGAPQETQYF. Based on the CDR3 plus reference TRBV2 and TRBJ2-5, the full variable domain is EPEVTQTPSHQVTQMGQEVILRCVPISNHLYFYWYRQILGQKVEFLVSFYNNEISEKSEIFDDQFSVERPDGSNFTLKIRSTKLEDSAMYFCASINQGAPQETQYFGPGTRLLVL.